This T cell receptor (beta chain) was profiled in a study of blood T cell repertoires in COVID-19. Study overall: Whether acute or convalescent, the COVID-19 samples came from the United States, Italy and Spain. Sample material is recorded as cDNA or gDNA derived from T cells, B-cell-depleted T cells, or PBMCs.

Some clones are missing from TCRdb's copy, which holds only in-frame ones; the method was immunoSEQ multiplex PCR. The table records about 240,000 clones, 75% to 90% of them present only once. The sequence was obtained from an older woman with active or convalescent COVID-19. The source material was peripheral blood.

The CDR3 sequence: CASSSGQGINFSGYTF. The CDR3 DNA sequence: TGTGCCAGCAGTTCGGGACAGGGTATAAACTTTAGTGGCTACACCTTC. The V gene is TRBV6-5, the J gene TRBJ1-2; 9 bases match TRBD1. This CDR3 has 16 residues. Per the germline V gene, CDR1 is MNHEY and CDR2 is SVGAGI. The J segment lost 7 bases and the V segment lost 4 bases, leaving 13 bases of the junction unmatched.